This is a list of T cell receptor beta chains from one sample in a study of cytomegalovirus exposure and HLA in healthy donors. Repertoires were generated with immunoSEQ multiplex PCR, while TCRdb's copy carries only in-frame clones and drops some. Among over 100,000 clones, around four fifths were seen once, and the ten largest hold 1.2% to 1.5%. Material for sequencing was PBMCs. The receptors originated from a woman between 40 and 50 years old in good health and CMV-seronegative. CDR3s include the opening cysteine and the closing phenylalanine or tryptophan. Clone size is shown for a subset of rows, as once, few, many or a class of expanded clone.

v_call,clone_size,cdr3_aa
TRBV19,NA,CASSIDLGQVGYQPQHF
TRBV11-2,NA,CASSLAGENEQYF
TRBV6-5,NA,CASSSPRERYSGIF
TRBV7-2,NA,CASSPGTGGFEQYF
TRBV6-1,NA,CASSASSTNTGELFF
TRBV2,NA,CASSPALAGDTQYF
TRBV5-1,few,CASSLGPGQGSDTQYF
TRBV6-1,once,CASNPGGSSQPQHF
TRBV4-1,NA,CASRRGGQGQETQYF
TRBV30,NA,CAWSLTGAVHGYTF